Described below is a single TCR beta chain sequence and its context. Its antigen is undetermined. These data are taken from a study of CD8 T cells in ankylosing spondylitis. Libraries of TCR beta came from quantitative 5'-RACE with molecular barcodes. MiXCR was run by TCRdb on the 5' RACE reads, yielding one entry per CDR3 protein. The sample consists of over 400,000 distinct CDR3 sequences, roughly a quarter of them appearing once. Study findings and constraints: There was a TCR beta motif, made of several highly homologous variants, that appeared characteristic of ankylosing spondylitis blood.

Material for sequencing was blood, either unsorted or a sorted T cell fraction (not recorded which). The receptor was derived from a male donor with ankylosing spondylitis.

The CDR3 is CSARPPLGGDTQYF. The CDR3 bases are TGCAGCGCCCGACCCCCTCTGGGAGGAGATACGCAGTATTTT. The rearrangement uses TRBV29-1 and TRBJ2-3; a possible D gene is TRBD2 (6 bases). Trimming took off 7 bases at V and 5 bases at J, with 19 bases between the two ends. The CDR3 loop spans 14 amino acids. Per the germline V gene, CDR1 is SQVTM and CDR2 is ANQGSEA.